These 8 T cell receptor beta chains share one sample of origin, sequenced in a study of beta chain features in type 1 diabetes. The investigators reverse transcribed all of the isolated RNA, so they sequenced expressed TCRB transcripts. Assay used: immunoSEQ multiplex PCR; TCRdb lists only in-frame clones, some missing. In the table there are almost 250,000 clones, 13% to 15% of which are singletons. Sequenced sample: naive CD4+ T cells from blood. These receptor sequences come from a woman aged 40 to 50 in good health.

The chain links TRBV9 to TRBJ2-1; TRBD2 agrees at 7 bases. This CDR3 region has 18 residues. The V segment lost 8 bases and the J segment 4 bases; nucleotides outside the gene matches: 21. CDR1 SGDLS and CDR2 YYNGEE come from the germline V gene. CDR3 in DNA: TGTGCCAGAAGGAGGACTAGAAGCGGTCGAGGGGATTACAATGAGCAGTTCTTC. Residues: CARRRTRSGRGDYNEQFF.

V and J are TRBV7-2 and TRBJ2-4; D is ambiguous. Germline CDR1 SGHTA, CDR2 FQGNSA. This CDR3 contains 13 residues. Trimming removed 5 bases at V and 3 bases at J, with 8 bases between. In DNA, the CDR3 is TGTGCCAGCAGCCTTAGAGTCAAAAACATTCAGTACTTC. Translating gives CASSLRVKNIQYF.

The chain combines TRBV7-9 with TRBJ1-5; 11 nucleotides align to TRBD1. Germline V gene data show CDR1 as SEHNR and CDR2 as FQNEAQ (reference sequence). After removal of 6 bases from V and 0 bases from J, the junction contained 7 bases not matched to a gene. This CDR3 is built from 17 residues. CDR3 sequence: CASSRGTGGDSNQPQHF. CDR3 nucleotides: TGTGCCAGCAGTAGGGGGACAGGGGGGGATAGCAATCAGCCCCAGCATTTT.

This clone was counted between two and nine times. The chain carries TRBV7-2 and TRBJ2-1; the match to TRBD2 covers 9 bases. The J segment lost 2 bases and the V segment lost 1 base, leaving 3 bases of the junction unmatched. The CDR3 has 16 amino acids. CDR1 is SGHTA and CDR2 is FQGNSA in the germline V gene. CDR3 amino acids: CASSLVAGGPYNEQFF. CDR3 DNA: TGTGCCAGCAGCTTAGTTGCGGGGGGGCCCTACAATGAGCAGTTCTTC.

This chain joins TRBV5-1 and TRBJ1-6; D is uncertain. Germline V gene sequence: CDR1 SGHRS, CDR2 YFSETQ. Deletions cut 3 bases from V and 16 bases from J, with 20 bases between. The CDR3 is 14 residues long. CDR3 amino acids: CASSYQREGNALHF. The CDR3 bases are TGCGCCAGCAGCTACCAAAGGGAGGGAAACGCTCTCCACTTT.

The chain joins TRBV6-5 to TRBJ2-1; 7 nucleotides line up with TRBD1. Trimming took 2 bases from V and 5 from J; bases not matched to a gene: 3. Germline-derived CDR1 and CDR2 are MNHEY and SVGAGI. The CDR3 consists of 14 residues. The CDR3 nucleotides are TGTGCCAGCAGTTACGGGACAGCTAACAATGAGCAGTTCTTC. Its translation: CASSYGTANNEQFF.

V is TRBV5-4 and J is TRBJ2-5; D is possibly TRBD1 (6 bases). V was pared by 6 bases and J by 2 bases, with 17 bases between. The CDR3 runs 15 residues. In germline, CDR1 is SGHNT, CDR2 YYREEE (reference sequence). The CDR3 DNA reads TGTGCCAGCACCCCTACTCTCCAGGGGCAAGAGACCCAGTACTTC. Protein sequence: CASTPTLQGQETQYF.

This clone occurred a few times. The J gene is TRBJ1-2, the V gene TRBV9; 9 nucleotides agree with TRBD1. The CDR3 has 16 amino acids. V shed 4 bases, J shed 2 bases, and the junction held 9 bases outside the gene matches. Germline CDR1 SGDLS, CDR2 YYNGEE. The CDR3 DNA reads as TGTGCCAGCAGCTTAAGAGGACAGGGGACGAACTATGGCTACACCTTC. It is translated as CASSLRGQGTNYGYTF.